This T cell receptor beta chain was observed in a study of shared clonotypes between healthy human individuals (TCRdb year 2020). Study-level background: A couple of women and a few men aged 18 to 49 years were included in the cohort. For each donor, CD4 naive and CD4 memory were each run on three plates, CD8 naive on two plates, and CD8 memory on one plate. To increase sequencing depth and limit assay-specific biases, different laboratories used diverse techniques to prepare libraries and sequence TCR repertoires. Per donor, leukapheresis produced somewhere between about 0.9 and 9 billion PBMCs. Blood TCR repertoires of about 5 healthy adults were deeply sequenced to estimate repertoire size and the extent of clonotype sharing between individuals.

Overall results and qualifications from the work: Even with the large sequencing depth, rarefaction of the sorted-subset datasets indicated that sequencing was incomplete. Sampling was restricted to blood, and TCR repertoires in tissues likely differ from the TCR repertoires found in blood. Naive subsets generally had larger estimated clonotype richness than memory subsets did. Across four donors, around 5.4% of naive CD4, around 3.3% of naive CD8, around 2.5% of memory CD4, and approximately 0.4% of memory CD8 clonotypes were shared. Pairwise subsampling indicated that sequencing depth was expected to affect the degree of clonotype sharing among donors. Because the study included only a small number of donors, the genetic and exposure-history diversity represented was limited. Higher generation probabilities were observed for clonotypes shared by all four sorted-subset donors than for non-shared clonotypes.

Using the deep immunoSEQ assay, TCR CDR3 regions were amplified from genomic DNA by multiplex PCR. For each cell subset, the extracted genomic DNA was distributed evenly across all wells of several immunoSEQ 96-well plates, and each plate served as one replicate. For sorted subsets, 200 ng of genomic DNA, equivalent to some 30,000 T cell genomes, went into each replicate PCR. The purified libraries were quantified using a Qubit 3.0 fluorometer, sized with a Bioanalyzer 2100, and then quantified again using the KAPA Library Quantification kit. Every immunoSEQ 96-well plate was sequenced on a dedicated single-read 150-cycle Illumina NextSeq 550 flow cell. The authors processed their data as follows. Because the immunoSEQ output held only junctional sequences and lacked quality scores, the filtering could not match the filtering applied to full-length reads. Sequences were annotated with PyIR, a Python wrapper for IgBLAST v1.9, and V/J genes and CDR3 were assigned using IMGT germline references. Reads were filtered out if the reads had weak V/J assignments (E-value above 1e-6), no CDR3, stop codons, out-of-frame junctions, or ambiguous translated residues. V3J clonotypes were defined as sequences sharing an identical inferred V gene, J gene, and CDR3 amino acid sequence. Percentage overlap between repertoires was computed as shared unique clonotypes divided by the size of the smaller repertoire. RTK rarefaction, the Chao1 estimator, and Recon v2.1 estimates of unobserved clonotypes were used to assess repertoire richness. OLGA was used to compute generation probabilities for all TCRbeta clonotypes that the gDNA method yielded from a handful of donors. The clones in this table, taken by TCRdb from immuneACCESS, are in-frame only. Not every clone is retained; where verified, under half of the shortfall comes from an unresolved V gene, and the cause of the rest is unknown. Clone size and V and J calls were adopted from that table, with D and trimming inferred from the DNA. This sample has over a million clones in its table, and roughly 95% of those were observed once. The ten largest clones add up to over 1% of the sample.

In regard to this clone: The specificity of this receptor is unknown. Base-call qualities are not available, and no considerably larger clone is one nucleotide away.

Healthy HIV-negative adults with no recently reported acute infections or vaccinations were included as donors. Every donor was a Caucasian adult residing in Nashville, Tennessee, USA. CD4+ T cells were enriched through magnetic negative selection, after which naive cells were positively selected on CD45RA and the remaining negative fraction served as the memory subset. After blood collection by leukapheresis, PBMCs were isolated using Ficoll-Histopaque density gradient centrifugation and then cryopreserved in the vapor phase of liquid nitrogen. Analytical flow cytometry was used to check the purity and quantity of every magnetically sorted T cell population. Each sorted fraction had its genomic DNA isolated and then quantified by UV absorbance on a Nanodrop 2000c. The germline V and J ends show losses of 9 bases and 5 bases respectively, and no gene match explains 7 bases of the junction. From the germline V gene, CDR1 is SNHLY and CDR2 is FYNNEI. Including the terminal cysteine and phenylalanine, the CDR3 comprises 13 residues. The only DNA kept is the CDR3, 39 bases in frame from the first base.

Input material: naive CD4+ T cells sorted from blood. The meaning of the sample's cell subset or site label: CD45RA+ positively selected. This sequence originates from a man aged 25-45 years in good health. The rearranged chain carries TRBV2 and TRBJ2-5, with 9 bases aligning to TRBD1. The bases are TGTGCCAGTCGGGACAGGGTATATGAGACCCAGTACTTC. Translated, this gives CASRDRVYETQYF.